This T cell receptor (beta chain) was found in a study of blood T cell repertoires in COVID-19. Study-level information: Sites in the United States, Italy and Spain provided acute and convalescent COVID-19 samples.

Generated by immunoSEQ multiplex PCR, the TCRdb table keeps only in-frame clones and is missing some. Altogether 100,000 to 150,000 clones are present, about nine tenths being singletons, with the ten largest covering about 10%. The CDR3 has 18 residues. The germline gives CDR1 MDHEN, CDR2 SYDVKM. The V segment lost 2 bases and the J segment 0 bases; nucleotides outside the gene matches: 7. The gene calls are TRBV28 and TRBJ2-3; 11 bases match TRBD2. Sequencing used peripheral blood. The receptor comes from an older woman with COVID-19, enrolled during active disease. The CDR3 region is CASSLLSSGGSSTDTQYF. DNA of the CDR3: TGTGCCAGCAGTTTACTTTCTAGCGGGGGGTCTAGCACAGATACGCAGTATTTT.